The TCR beta chain described here comes from a study of graft-versus-host responses after intestinal transplantation. Across the whole study: Transplant types were multivisceral, liver-intestinal, or isolated intestinal.

The table lists this clone with a count of one. Its antigen remains unknown. Study findings and constraints: Subjects displaying graft-donor T cell macrochimerism possessed elevated graft-versus-host to host-versus-graft clonal ratios inside allografts.

The method was immunoSEQ multiplex PCR; TCRdb's version includes in-frame clones alone and lacks a portion of them. The sample lists about 97,000 clones; approximately 90% were seen once. The germline CDR1 and CDR2 sequences are MNHNS and SASEGT. V was shortened by 8 bases and J by 0 bases, with 11 bases between the two germline ends. The CDR3 is made up of 14 amino acids. Sequencing used PBMCs, obtained about 440 days after intestinal transplant. The receptor was derived from a human patient who received an intestinal transplant, so some T cells may come from the graft donor. The chain recombines TRBV6-1 with TRBJ2-4; D unclear. CDR3 loop: CASQMVLAKNIQYF. The CDR3 coding sequence is TGTGCCAGCCAAATGGTCCTAGCCAAAAACATTCAGTACTTC.